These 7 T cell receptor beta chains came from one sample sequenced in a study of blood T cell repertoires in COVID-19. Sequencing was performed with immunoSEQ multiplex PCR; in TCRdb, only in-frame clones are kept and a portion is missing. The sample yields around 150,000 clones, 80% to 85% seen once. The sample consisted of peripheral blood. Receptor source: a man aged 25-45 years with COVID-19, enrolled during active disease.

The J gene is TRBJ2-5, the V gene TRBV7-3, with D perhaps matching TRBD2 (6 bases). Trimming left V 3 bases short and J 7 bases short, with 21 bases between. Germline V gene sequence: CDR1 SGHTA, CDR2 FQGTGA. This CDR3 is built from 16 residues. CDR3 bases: TGTGCCAGCAGCTTGGGCGGCGCGGTGATGGGGGGGACCCAGTACTTC. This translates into CASSLGGAVMGGTQYF.

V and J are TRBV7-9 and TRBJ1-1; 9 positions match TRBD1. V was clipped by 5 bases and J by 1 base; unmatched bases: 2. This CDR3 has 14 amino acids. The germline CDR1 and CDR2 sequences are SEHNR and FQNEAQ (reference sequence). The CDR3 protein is CASSVGQGNTEAFF. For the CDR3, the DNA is TGTGCCAGCAGCGTGGGACAGGGGAACACTGAAGCTTTCTTT.

In nucleotides, the CDR3 is TGTGCCAGCAGCCCAGCACGGCGGAACTCCTACGAGCAGTACTTC. It translates to CASSPARRNSYEQYF. The chain links TRBV3-1 (or the pseudogene TRBV3-2) to TRBJ2-7; D gene uncertain. The CDR3 is 15 amino acids. The germline V gene encodes CDR1 LGHDT and CDR2 YNNKEL (reference sequence). The ends were cut back, 4 bases at V and 0 bases at J, with 13 bases in the middle.

This chain's CDR3 is CASSQGSGRDGRRYGYTF. In DNA form, the CDR3 reads TGTGCCAGCAGCCAAGGGAGTGGCCGGGACGGGAGGCGCTATGGCTACACCTTC. The rearrangement links TRBV3-1 (or the pseudogene TRBV3-2) to TRBJ1-2; D might be TRBD1 (5 bases). Germline assignment: CDR1 LGHDT and CDR2 YNNKEL (reference sequence). The V and J ends lost 1 base and 4 bases respectively, with 22 bases between them. The CDR3 consists of 18 residues.

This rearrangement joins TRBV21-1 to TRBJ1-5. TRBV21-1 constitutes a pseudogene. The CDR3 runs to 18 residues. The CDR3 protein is CASSKGKRSPYSNQPQHF. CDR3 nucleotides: TGTGCCAGCAGCAAAGGGAAGCGGAGTCCGTATAGCAATCAGCCCCAGCATTTT.

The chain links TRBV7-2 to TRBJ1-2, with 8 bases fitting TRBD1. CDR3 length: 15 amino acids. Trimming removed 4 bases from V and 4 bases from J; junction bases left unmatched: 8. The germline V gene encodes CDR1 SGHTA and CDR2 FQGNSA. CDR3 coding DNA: TGTGCCAGCAGCTGGCGACAGGGGTCCCCCTATGGCTACACCTTC. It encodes CASSWRQGSPYGYTF.

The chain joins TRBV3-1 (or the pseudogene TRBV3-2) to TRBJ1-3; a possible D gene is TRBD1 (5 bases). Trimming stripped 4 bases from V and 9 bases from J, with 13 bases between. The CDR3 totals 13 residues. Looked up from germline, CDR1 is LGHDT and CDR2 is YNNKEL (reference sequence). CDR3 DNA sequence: TGTGCCAGCAGCCCGGGGACCGGGAGCACCATATATTTT. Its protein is CASSPGTGSTIYF.